Presented here are 18 T cell receptor beta chains from one specimen sequenced in a study of T cell responses to AZD1222 COVID-19 vaccine. The protocol was immunoSEQ multiplex PCR, while the TCRdb copy is restricted to in-frame clones and leaves out a portion. The table shows approximately 140,000 clones, with 91% occurring only once. The sample consisted of peripheral blood, taken 28 days after the second AZD1222 dose. The source is an adult who received the AZD1222 COVID-19 vaccine.

The J gene is TRBJ2-1, the V gene TRBV5-1, with 7 bases aligning to TRBD2. The CDR3 sequence is 17 residues long. Per germline, CDR1 SGHRS and CDR2 YFSETQ. The junction had 9 bases not matched to a gene; V was cut back by 3 bases and J by 0 bases. DNA of the CDR3: TGCGCCAGCAGCTGGAAGGTTTTAGCGGGCTCCTACAATGAGCAGTTCTTC. It specifies CASSWKVLAGSYNEQFF.

The chain is built from TRBV2 and TRBJ1-1; D ambiguous. The V gene lost 6 bases and the J gene lost 11 bases, with 13 bases spanning the gap. The CDR3 contains 11 residues. Germline V gene lookup returns CDR1 SNHLY and CDR2 FYNNEI. The CDR3 spells CASRESRTAFF. The CDR3 nucleotides read TGTGCCAGCAGAGAGAGTAGGACGGCTTTCTTT.

The genes are TRBV19 and TRBJ1-5; TRBD1 matches at 11 bases. The ends lost 7 bases at V and 9 bases at J; junction bases unmatched: 11. This CDR3 comprises 15 residues. CDR1 and CDR2 from the germline V gene are LNHDA and SQIVND (reference sequence). The CDR3 DNA follows: TGTGCCAGTACCCGGGACAGGGGGTCGGACGGGCCCCAGCATTTT. The encoded protein is CASTRDRGSDGPQHF.

In its sample, this clone was seen once. CDR3 coding DNA: TGTGCCAGCTCACCATATCCGGCAGCGGTAAAAAACATTCAGTACTTC. Protein: CASSPYPAAVKNIQYF. This chain uses TRBV18 with TRBJ2-4; TRBD2 is a possible D gene (5 bases). Germline V gene sequence: CDR1 KGHSH, CDR2 LQKENI. CDR3 length: 16 residues. The V gene lost 2 bases and the J gene lost 4 bases, with 15 bases spanning the gap.

The chain links TRBV9 to TRBJ2-3; 10 bases line up with TRBD2. Trimming removed 3 bases from V and 7 bases from J; junction bases left unmatched: 17. The CDR3 is 18 residues long. Germline-derived CDR1 and CDR2 are SGDLS and YYNGEE. The CDR3 region has the DNA TGTGCCAGCAGCGCCCGCTCCGGACTAGCGGACCCCAGGAATACGCAGTATTTT. This encodes CASSARSGLADPRNTQYF.

The chain carries TRBV15 and TRBJ1-5; D uncertain. The germline V and J ends were trimmed by 0 bases and 2 bases, with 14 bases remaining between them. The CDR3 sequence is 17 residues long. The germline gives CDR1 LNHNV, CDR2 YYDKDF (reference sequence). CDR3 loop: CATSRDPSTFGNQPQHF. The CDR3 DNA reads as TGTGCCACCAGCAGAGATCCGAGTACCTTTGGCAATCAGCCCCAGCATTTT. The full variable domain, in which reference TRBV15 and TRBJ1-5 provide the parts outside the CDR3, is DAMVIQNPRYQVTQFGKPVTLSCSQTLNHNVMYWYQQKSSQAPKLLFHYYDKDFNNEADTPDNFQSRRPNTSFCFLDIRSPGLGDTAMYLCATSRDPSTFGNQPQHFGDGTRLSIL.

The rearrangement links TRBV27 to TRBJ1-1; tentatively, D is TRBD1 (6 bases). The germline gives CDR1 MNHEY, CDR2 SMNVEV (reference sequence). V lost 5 bases to trimming and J lost 4 bases, with 14 bases between them. There are 14 residues in the CDR3. CDR3 residues: CASSSTGPVTEAFF. The CDR3 nucleotides read TGTGCCAGCAGTAGTACAGGGCCTGTCACTGAAGCTTTCTTT.

The V and J genes are TRBV6-2 or TRBV6-3 and TRBJ1-5, with 9 positions matching TRBD1. The length of the CDR3 is 18 residues. The germline V gene encodes CDR1 MNHEY and CDR2 SVGEGT. Germline trimming cut 0 bases from V and 3 bases from J; bases unmatched to any gene: 9. The CDR3 DNA follows: TGTGCCAGCAGTTACTCGGATCCGGGACAGGGCACCAATCAGCCCCAGCATTTT. Protein product: CASSYSDPGQGTNQPQHF.

In this sample, this clone turned up a few times. J is TRBJ1-2 and V is TRBV29-1; TRBD1 aligns across 7 bases. Germline V gene lookup returns CDR1 SQVTM and CDR2 ANQGSEA. The V segment lost 5 bases and the J segment 3 bases; nucleotides outside the gene matches: 3. CDR3 length equals 12 residues. The CDR3 region has the DNA TGCAGCGTTTCTACAGGGGACTATGGCTACACCTTC. Translating gives CSVSTGDYGYTF.

The chain uses TRBV12-3 or TRBV12-4 and TRBJ2-1; D call uncertain. This CDR3 has 11 amino acids. V lost 6 bases and J lost 7, with 7 bases in between. CDR3 sequence reads: CASSRTNEQFF. CDR3 nucleotides: TGTGCCAGCAGCCGAACGAATGAGCAGTTCTTC.

The chain joins TRBV5-1 to TRBJ2-1; D is possibly TRBD1 or TRBD2 (5 bases each). Looked up from germline, CDR1 is SGHRS and CDR2 is YFSETQ. The CDR3 is 16 residues long. The germline V and J ends were trimmed by 3 bases and 0 bases, with 13 bases remaining between them. CDR3 region: CASSSGTESSYNEQFF. CDR3 DNA: TGCGCCAGCAGCTCCGGGACCGAAAGCTCCTACAATGAGCAGTTCTTC.

The chain carries TRBV6-5 and TRBJ2-2, with TRBD2 matching 11 bases. Germline V gene data show CDR1 as MNHEY and CDR2 as SVGAGI. Trimming took 8 bases from V and 4 from J; bases not matched to a gene: 6. This CDR3 region has 15 residues. In DNA, the CDR3 is TGTGCCAGCGGGCTAGCGGGAGGCGGCACCGGGGAGCTGTTTTTT. Protein: CASGLAGGGTGELFF.

The rearrangement uses TRBV5-5 and TRBJ1-1; D is perhaps TRBD1 (5 bases). This CDR3 has 14 amino acids. The V end lost 1 base, the J end lost 4 bases, and 11 bases lay between the germline ends. Germline V gene sequence: CDR1 SGHKS, CDR2 YYEKEE (reference sequence). CDR3 DNA sequence: TGTGCCAGCAGCTTGATCATGGGGGGCACTGAAGCTTTCTTT. Protein product: CASSLIMGGTEAFF.

The V and J genes are TRBV6-2 or TRBV6-3 and TRBJ2-7, with 9 bases lining up with TRBD1. Germline V lookup: CDR1 MNHEY, CDR2 SVGEGT. With V trimmed by 6 bases and J by 3 bases, 6 bases remained unmatched. The CDR3 sequence is 14 residues long. The CDR3 spells CASSRGTGYYEQYV. The CDR3 DNA follows: TGTGCCAGCAGCCGCGGGACAGGGTACTACGAGCAGTACGTC.

This chain connects TRBV29-1 to TRBJ1-2, with D unclear. Germline values: CDR1 SQVTM, CDR2 ANQGSEA. With 1 base removed from V and 2 bases from J, the gap between germline ends came to 5 bases. This CDR3 contains 12 residues. The CDR3 reads CSVEVQNYGYTF. The CDR3 DNA reads TGCAGCGTTGAAGTTCAGAACTATGGCTACACCTTC.

This chain connects TRBV28 to TRBJ1-2; D gene ambiguous. The V gene's germline CDR1 is MDHEN and CDR2 SYDVKM. The CDR3 extends over 15 amino acids. With 2 bases removed from V and 7 bases from J, the gap between germline ends came to 17 bases. CDR3 DNA sequence: TGTGCCAGCAGTTTAAAGGCAATCTTTATGGGTGGCTACACCTTC. Translating gives CASSLKAIFMGGYTF.

The J gene is TRBJ2-2, the V gene TRBV11-2; the D gene is possibly TRBD2 (7 bases). Germline V CDR1 and CDR2: SGHAT, FQNNGV. The V end was cut by 5 bases, the J end by 9 bases, with 16 bases between. This CDR3 contains 14 residues. CDR3 DNA: TGTGCCAGCAGCCAAAACAGGGACTACCGGGAGCTGTTTTTT. It yields the protein CASSQNRDYRELFF. Based on the CDR3 plus reference TRBV11-2 and TRBJ2-2, the full variable domain is EAGVAQSPRYKIIEKRQSVAFWCNPISGHATLYWYQQILGQGPKLLIQFQNNGVVDDSQLPKDRFSAERLKGVDSTLKIQPAKLEDSAVYLCASSQNRDYRELFFGEGSRLTVL.

The chain is built from TRBV18 and TRBJ2-1; 11 nucleotides align to TRBD2. This CDR3 region has 17 residues. V shed 0 bases and J 5 bases; nucleotides not matched to a gene: 6. The germline V gene encodes CDR1 KGHSH and CDR2 LQKENI. CDR3 sequence reads: CASSPPILAGVHNEQFF. The CDR3, as DNA: TGTGCCAGCTCACCACCGATACTAGCGGGGGTCCACAATGAGCAGTTCTTC.